Listed below are T cell receptor beta chains from one sample, sequenced in a study of blood T cell repertoires in COVID-19. Generated by immunoSEQ multiplex PCR, the TCRdb table keeps only in-frame clones and is missing some. The repertoire holds roughly 130,000 clones, with about 80% as singletons. Input material: peripheral blood. Receptor source: a woman between 45 and 60 years old with acute or convalescent COVID-19. Both conserved end residues are part of each CDR3. Fields, in order: clone size, D gene, CDR3 length, V gene, J gene, CDR3 protein, CDR3 DNA. A D gene is named only where the DNA matches it firmly. For some rows the clone size is stated as once, few or many, or as a class when expanded; others skip it.

.,TRBD2,16,TRBV19,TRBJ2-5,CASSLAGGANLETQYF,TGTGCCAGTAGCTTGGCGGGGGGGGCGAATTTAGAGACCCAGTACTTC
few,TRBD1,17,TRBV27,TRBJ1-2,CASSLTGTGAGGYGYTF,TGTGCCAGCAGTCTAACCGGGACAGGGGCAGGGGGATATGGCTACACCTTC
.,.,16,TRBV4-2,TRBJ2-3,CASSQAGGSPGDTQYF,TGTGCCAGCAGCCAAGCGGGGGGCTCCCCCGGAGATACGCAGTATTTT
.,TRBD1,15,TRBV7-9,TRBJ2-3,CASSFWTGGTDTQYF,TGTGCCAGCAGCTTTTGGACAGGGGGCACAGATACGCAGTATTTT
once,TRBD1,13,TRBV19,TRBJ1-2,CASSPGQAYGYTF,TGTGCCAGTAGTCCAGGACAGGCCTATGGCTACACCTTC
.,TRBD2,16,TRBV30,TRBJ2-1,CAWSVQSGGAWREQFF,TGTGCCTGGAGTGTACAATCGGGGGGGGCCTGGCGTGAGCAGTTCTTC
.,TRBD1,17,TRBV4-2,TRBJ1-3,CASSQELTGGSGNTIYF,TGTGCCAGCAGCCAAGAACTTACAGGGGGCTCTGGAAACACCATATATTTT
few,.,16,TRBV5-8,TRBJ2-2,CASSSFTGTHTGELFF,TGTGCCAGCAGCTCTTTTACAGGAACGCACACCGGGGAGCTGTTTTTT
.,TRBD1,12,TRBV11-2,TRBJ1-4,CASSLGQGKLFF,TGTGCCAGCAGCTTAGGACAGGGAAAACTGTTTTTT
few,.,13,TRBV12-3/TRBV12-4,TRBJ1-2,CASSFTGNYGYTF,TGTGCCAGCAGTTTTACAGGGAACTATGGCTACACCTTC
.,.,16,TRBV4-1,TRBJ1-1,CASSQDPTGSNTEAFF,TGCGCCAGCAGCCAAGATCCCACAGGGTCAAACACTGAAGCTTTCTTT
.,TRBD2,14,TRBV19,TRBJ2-2,CASKGGGALVELFF,TGTGCCAGTAAAGGCGGGGGGGCCTTAGTGGAGCTGTTTTTT
.,TRBD1,14,TRBV5-1,TRBJ2-3,CASSYGQGKDTQYF,TGCGCCAGCAGCTACGGACAGGGGAAAGATACGCAGTATTTT
.,.,16,TRBV6-5,TRBJ1-5,CASSYSGTPSNQPQHF,TGTGCCAGCAGTTACTCCGGGACACCTAGCAATCAGCCCCAGCATTTT
.,TRBD1,13,TRBV9,TRBJ1-1,CASSQTGGTEAFF,TGTGCCAGCAGCCAAACAGGGGGCACTGAAGCTTTCTTT
few,TRBD2,16,TRBV2,TRBJ2-3,CASSGQAGTRTDTQYF,TGTGCCAGCAGTGGGCAAGCGGGGACTCGCACAGATACGCAGTATTTT
.,.,13,TRBV25-1,TRBJ1-1,CASSERGKAEAFF,TGTGCCAGCAGTGAAAGAGGTAAGGCTGAAGCTTTCTTT
.,.,12,TRBV5-1,TRBJ2-7,CASYNPPYEQYF,TGCGCCAGCTACAACCCACCGTACGAGCAGTACTTC
.,.,14,TRBV5-6,TRBJ2-7,CASSFIRGAYEQYF,TGTGCCAGCAGCTTTATCAGGGGGGCCTACGAGCAGTACTTC
.,TRBD1,15,TRBV10-3,TRBJ2-3,CAISAGTGETDTQYF,TGTGCCATCAGCGCCGGGACAGGGGAGACAGATACGCAGTATTTT
.,.,15,TRBV6-5,TRBJ1-4,CASSPWGGTDEKLFF,TGTGCCAGCAGTCCTTGGGGAGGCACGGATGAAAAACTGTTTTTT
.,.,21,TRBV12-1,TRBJ2-6,CASSSRPGQVAEGSGANVLTF,.
.,.,13,TRBV5-1,TRBJ1-2,CASSLASLQGYTF,TGCGCCAGCAGCTTGGCGTCGTTACAAGGCTACACCTTC
.,TRBD2,18,TRBV5-3,TRBJ2-3,CARSLETGSGGATDTQYF,TGTGCCAGAAGCTTGGAAACGGGTAGCGGGGGGGCCACAGATACGCAGTATTTT
.,.,13,TRBV6-5,TRBJ1-5,CASSYDGAQPQHF,TGTGCCAGCAGTTACGATGGGGCTCAGCCCCAGCATTTT
once,.,13,TRBV5-1,TRBJ2-5,CASSLGRGETQYF,TGCGCCAGCAGCTTAGGCAGGGGTGAGACCCAGTACTTC
.,TRBD1,13,TRBV19,TRBJ2-1,CASGQDESLEQFF,TGTGCCAGCGGACAGGACGAGAGTCTAGAGCAGTTCTTC
.,TRBD2,14,TRBV19,TRBJ2-7,CASSTLAGRAEQYF,TGTGCCAGTAGTACCCTAGCGGGGCGGGCGGAGCAGTACTTC
.,TRBD2,17,TRBV6-1,TRBJ2-5,CASSEYGTSGGQETQYF,TGTGCCAGCAGTGAATATGGGACTAGCGGGGGGCAAGAGACCCAGTACTTC
.,.,15,TRBV9,TRBJ1-3,CASSVGLSSGNTIYF,TGTGCCAGCAGCGTGGGCCTGAGCTCTGGAAACACCATATATTTT
.,.,12,TRBV30,TRBJ2-2,CAWSVQDGELFF,TGTGCCTGGAGTGTACAAGACGGGGAGCTGTTTTTT
few,.,14,TRBV9,TRBJ2-1,CASSDSGGLNEQFF,TGTGCCAGCAGTGATTCGGGGGGCCTAAATGAGCAGTTCTTC
.,.,12,TRBV15,TRBJ1-5,CATSSLNQPQHF,TGTGCCACCAGTTCTCTAAATCAGCCCCAGCATTTT
.,TRBD1,15,TRBV30,TRBJ1-5,CAWSAGGHVGQPQHF,TGTGCCTGGAGTGCAGGGGGCCACGTGGGTCAGCCCCAGCATTTT
.,.,13,TRBV30,TRBJ1-2,CAWSGGENYGYTF,TGTGCCTGGAGTGGAGGAGAAAACTATGGCTACACCTTC
.,.,14,TRBV5-1,TRBJ2-5,CASSLWLAKETQYF,TGCGCCAGCAGCTTGTGGCTAGCGAAAGAGACCCAGTACTTC
.,.,14,TRBV29-1,TRBJ1-3,CSVGQASSGNTIYF,TGCAGCGTTGGACAGGCAAGCTCTGGAAACACCATATATTTT
.,.,18,TRBV21-1,TRBJ2-5,CASSKSKDREDLKETQYF,TGTGCCAGCAGCAAATCCAAGGACAGGGAGGATCTAAAAGAGACCCAGTACTTC
.,.,15,TRBV2,TRBJ1-5,CASSVSVTSNQPQHF,TGTGCCAGCAGTGTTTCAGTAACTAGCAATCAGCCCCAGCATTTT
.,TRBD1,21,TRBV18,TRBJ2-7,CASSPVLPRGTLPGQGNEQYF,TGTGCCAGCTCACCGGTTCTCCCCCGCGGGACACTTCCGGGACAGGGAAACGAGCAGTACTTC
.,.,14,TRBV5-4,TRBJ2-7,CASSSYGTPYEQYF,TGTGCCAGCAGCTCGTACGGGACTCCCTACGAGCAGTACTTC
few,.,17,TRBV11-2,TRBJ2-7,CASSLGPLEFYSYEQYF,TGTGCCAGCAGCTTAGGACCTCTGGAGTTTTACTCCTACGAGCAGTACTTC
.,TRBD1,13,TRBV7-9,TRBJ1-1,CASSRGQGTEAFF,TGTGCCAGCAGCCGAGGACAGGGCACTGAAGCTTTCTTT
.,TRBD1,14,TRBV7-8,TRBJ1-4,CASSSRGRDEKLFF,TGTGCCAGCAGCTCCAGGGGGCGCGATGAAAAACTGTTTTTT
.,.,16,TRBV18,TRBJ1-1,CASSPKQPGFDTEAFF,TGTGCCAGCTCACCAAAACAACCAGGTTTCGACACTGAAGCTTTCTTT
.,TRBD1,19,TRBV18,TRBJ1-1,CASSPPGGGPGTGATEAFF,TGTGCCAGCTCACCACCAGGGGGGGGGCCCGGGACAGGGGCAACTGAAGCTTTCTTT
.,TRBD1,17,TRBV11-2,TRBJ2-4,CASRKIRGNVTKNIQYF,TGTGCCAGCAGAAAAATCAGGGGGAATGTAACCAAAAACATTCAGTACTTC
.,TRBD1,16,TRBV14,TRBJ1-2,CASSQGPGQGFYGYTF,TGTGCCAGCAGCCAAGGGCCTGGACAGGGCTTCTATGGCTACACCTTC
.,.,15,TRBV18,TRBJ2-2,CASSPQGSNTGELFF,TGTGCCAGCTCACCCCAGGGTTCGAACACCGGGGAGCTGTTTTTT
.,.,13,TRBV12-5,TRBJ1-5,CASGLTGNQPQHF,TGTGCTAGTGGTTTGACAGGGAATCAGCCCCAGCATTTT